This T cell receptor beta chain was obtained from a study of response to subunit inactivated influenza vaccine. Each CDR3 protein gets one entry after TCRdb re-called the RT-PCR reads with MiXCR. This sample has 560,000 or so distinct CDR3 sequences; 7.6% occur once, and the top ten carry 10% to 15%. A word on this clonotype: Its specificity is not known.

In germline, CDR1 is LGHNA, CDR2 YNFKEQ. With V trimmed by 0 bases and J by 4 bases, 10 bases remained unmatched. The CDR3 has 17 amino acids. Broader study findings: The authors suggested that few new T cells are recruited per seasonal influenza vaccination.

J is TRBJ1-2 and V is TRBV4-2; 8 nucleotides match TRBD1. The sequence came from a man aged 45 to 75 who received an inactivated influenza vaccine. The sequenced sample was PBMCs from blood, obtained 23 to 25 months after vaccination. The DNA for the CDR3 is TGTGCCAGCAGCCAAGATGGCGGGACAGGTAGTTTCTATGGCTACACCTTC. Protein sequence: CASSQDGGTGSFYGYTF.